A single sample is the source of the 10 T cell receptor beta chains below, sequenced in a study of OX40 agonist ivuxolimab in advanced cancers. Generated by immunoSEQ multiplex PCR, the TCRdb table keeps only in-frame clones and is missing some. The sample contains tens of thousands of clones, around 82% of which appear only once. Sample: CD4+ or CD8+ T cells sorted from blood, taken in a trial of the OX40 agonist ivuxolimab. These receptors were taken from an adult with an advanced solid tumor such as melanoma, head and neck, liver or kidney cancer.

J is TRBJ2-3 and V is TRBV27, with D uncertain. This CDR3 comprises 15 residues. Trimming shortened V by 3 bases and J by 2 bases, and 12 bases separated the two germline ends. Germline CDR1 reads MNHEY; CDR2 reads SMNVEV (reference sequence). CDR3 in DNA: TGTGCCAGCAGTTTGCGATCTCTGCCCACAGATACGCAGTATTTT. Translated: CASSLRSLPTDTQYF.

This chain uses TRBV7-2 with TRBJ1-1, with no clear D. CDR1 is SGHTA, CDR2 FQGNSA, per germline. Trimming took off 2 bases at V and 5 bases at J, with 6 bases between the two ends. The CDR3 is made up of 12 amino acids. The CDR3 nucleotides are TGTGCCAGCAGCTTAAGTTTGACTGAAGCTTTCTTT. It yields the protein CASSLSLTEAFF.

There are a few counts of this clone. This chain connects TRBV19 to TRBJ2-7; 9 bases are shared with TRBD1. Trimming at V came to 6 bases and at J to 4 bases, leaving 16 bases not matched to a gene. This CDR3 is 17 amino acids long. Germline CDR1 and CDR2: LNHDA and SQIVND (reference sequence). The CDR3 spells CASSRLIPGQGVYEQYF. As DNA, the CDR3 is TGTGCCAGTAGCCGACTTATCCCGGGACAGGGTGTATACGAGCAGTACTTC.

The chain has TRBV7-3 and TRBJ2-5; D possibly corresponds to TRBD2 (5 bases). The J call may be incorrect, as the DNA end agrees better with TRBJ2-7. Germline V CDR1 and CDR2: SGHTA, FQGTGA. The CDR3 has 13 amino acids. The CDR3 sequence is CASSFGLAYEQYF. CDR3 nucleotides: TGTGCCAGCAGCTTCGGACTCGCTTACGAGCAGTACTTC.

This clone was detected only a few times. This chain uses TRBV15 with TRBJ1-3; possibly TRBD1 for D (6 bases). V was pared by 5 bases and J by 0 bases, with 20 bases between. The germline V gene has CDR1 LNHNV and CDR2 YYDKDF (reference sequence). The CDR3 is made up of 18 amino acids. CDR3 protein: CATSGGTRALSSGNTIYF. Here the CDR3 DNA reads TGTGCCACCAGCGGGGGCACGAGGGCACTTAGCTCTGGAAACACCATATATTTT.

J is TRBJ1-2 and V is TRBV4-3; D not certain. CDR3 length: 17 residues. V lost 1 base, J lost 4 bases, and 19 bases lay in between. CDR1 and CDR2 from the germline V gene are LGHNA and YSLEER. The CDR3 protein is CASSQAFERQTVYGYTF. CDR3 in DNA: TGCGCCAGCAGCCAAGCGTTTGAACGCCAAACCGTCTATGGCTACACCTTC.

The CDR3 is CSVKETGMAEAFF. The CDR3 DNA sequence: TGCAGCGTCAAAGAAACAGGTATGGCTGAAGCTTTCTTT. The chain is built from TRBV29-1 and TRBJ1-1; D may be TRBD1 (5 bases). This CDR3 has 13 residues. Germline values: CDR1 SQVTM, CDR2 ANQGSEA. V was shortened by 6 bases and J by 6 bases, with 17 bases between the two germline ends.

This chain's CDR3 is CSVEEVGYEQYF. The CDR3 coding sequence is TGCAGCGTTGAAGAGGTGGGGTACGAGCAGTACTTC. This sequence joins TRBV29-1 and TRBJ2-7; D is uncertain. The CDR3 spans 12 residues. V was trimmed by 0 bases and J by 4 bases, leaving 7 bases between them. Germline V gives CDR1 SQVTM, CDR2 ANQGSEA.

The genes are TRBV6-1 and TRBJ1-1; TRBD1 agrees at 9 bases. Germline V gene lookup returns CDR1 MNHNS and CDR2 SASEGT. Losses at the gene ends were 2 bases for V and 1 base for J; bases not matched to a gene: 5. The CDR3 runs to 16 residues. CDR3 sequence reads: CASSEQPGQGNTEAFF. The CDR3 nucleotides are TGTGCCAGCAGTGAACAGCCGGGACAGGGGAACACTGAAGCTTTCTTT.

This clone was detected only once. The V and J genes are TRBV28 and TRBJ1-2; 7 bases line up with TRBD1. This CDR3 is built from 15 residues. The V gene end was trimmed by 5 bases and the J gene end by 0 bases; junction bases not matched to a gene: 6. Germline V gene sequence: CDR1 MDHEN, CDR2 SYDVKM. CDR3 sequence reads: CASSHPQGANYGYTF. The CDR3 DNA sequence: TGTGCCAGCAGTCACCCCCAGGGGGCTAACTATGGCTACACCTTC.